These 17 T cell receptor beta chains came from one sample sequenced in a study of cytotoxic CD8 clonotypes in ibrutinib-treated CLL. Here immunoSEQ multiplex PCR was the method, and the copy in TCRdb shows in-frame clones only, minus some. Among under 150,000 clones, less than 90% were seen once, and the ten largest hold roughly 3.1%. Sample: PBMCs, taken after 24 months of ibrutinib treatment. These receptors all stem from a human donor with chronic lymphocytic leukemia.

This rearrangement joins TRBV7-8 to TRBJ1-6, with D perhaps matching TRBD1 (5 bases). This CDR3 is 14 amino acids long. V was cut by 1 base and J by 9 bases, with 10 bases left in between. CDR1 is SGHVS and CDR2 is FQNEAQ in the germline V gene. CDR3 sequence (DNA): TGTGCCAGCAGCTTAGACGGGGGTGGTTCACCCCTCCACTTT. This gives the protein CASSLDGGGSPLHF.

The V and J genes are TRBV5-6 and TRBJ2-1; TRBD2 agrees at 8 bases. Germline loops: CDR1 SGHDT, CDR2 YYEEEE. The CDR3 contains 14 residues. Trimming cost V 1 base and J 6 bases; bases outside gene matches: 3. CDR3: CASSLYSGVNEQFF. The CDR3 bases are TGTGCCAGCAGCTTGTATAGCGGGGTCAATGAGCAGTTCTTC.

V and J are TRBV7-8 and TRBJ1-3, with D unclear. The CDR3 sequence is 17 residues long. Germline CDR1 is SGHVS and CDR2 is FQNEAQ. V was clipped by 4 bases and J by 0 bases, with 16 bases between them. The CDR3 is CASSSSAPQTSGNTIYF. The CDR3 DNA is TGTGCCAGCAGCTCAAGTGCCCCTCAGACCTCTGGAAACACCATATATTTT.

V gene TRBV19 combines with J gene TRBJ1-2, with D unresolved. Germline CDR1 and CDR2: LNHDA and SQIVND (reference sequence). V lost 9 bases and J lost 7, with 18 bases in between. The CDR3 is made up of 13 amino acids. The CDR3 region is CASSRGSSFGYTF. Here the CDR3 DNA reads TGTGCCAGCTCCCGCGGGTCGTCTTTTGGCTACACCTTC.

The V call is TRBV4-1, the J call TRBJ2-1; 7 bases agree with TRBD2. Germline V gives CDR1 MGHRA, CDR2 YSYEKL. V was clipped by 3 bases and J by 4 bases; unmatched bases: 0. The CDR3 has 13 residues. The CDR3: CASSHGGYNEQFF. CDR3 in DNA: TGCGCCAGCAGCCACGGGGGGTACAATGAGCAGTTCTTC.

The chain joins TRBV7-8 to TRBJ2-7; maybe TRBD2 (5 bases). CDR1 and CDR2 (germline): SGHVS, FQNEAQ. V gave up 11 bases and J gave up 2 bases, with 7 bases separating them. The CDR3 consists of 10 residues. The CDR3 here is CASGAYEQYF. The CDR3 DNA reads TGTGCCTCCGGGGCCTACGAGCAGTACTTC.

Points on this clone: Other nucleotide sequences from this sample produce the same CDR3. The chain recombines TRBV19 with TRBJ1-1; D is undetermined. V was trimmed by 3 bases and J by 2 bases, leaving 7 bases between them. Per the germline V gene, CDR1 is LNHDA and CDR2 is SQIVND (reference sequence). The CDR3 sequence is 13 residues long. DNA of the CDR3: TGTGCCAGTAGTATCTCGCGCAACACTGAAGCTTTCTTT. As protein: CASSISRNTEAFF.

The rearrangement joins TRBV30 to TRBJ1-1; perhaps TRBD1 as D (6 bases). The CDR3 consists of 13 residues. Germline assignment: CDR1 GTSNPN and CDR2 SVGIG (reference sequence). Trimming shortened V by 1 base and J by 4 bases, and 10 bases separated the two germline ends. The CDR3 loop is CAWSEQGGTEAFF. The CDR3 DNA follows: TGTGCCTGGAGTGAACAGGGAGGCACTGAAGCTTTCTTT.

The chain has TRBV7-2 and TRBJ2-7; 9 nucleotides agree with TRBD2. CDR3 length: 14 residues. CDR1 is SGHTA, CDR2 FQGNSA, per germline. The ends lost 7 bases at V and 5 bases at J; junction bases unmatched: 9. The CDR3 DNA reads as TGTGCCAGCAAGGGCGGGGGGGCTTTGAACGAGCAGTACTTC. Protein product: CASKGGGALNEQYF.

J is TRBJ2-3 and V is TRBV7-2, with D perhaps matching TRBD2 (6 bases). Germline lookup yields CDR1 SGHTA and CDR2 FQGNSA. V lost 0 bases and J 0 bases, leaving 13 bases between the germline ends. This CDR3 has 17 residues. CDR3 in amino acids: CASSLAVGGVSTDTQYF. Here the CDR3 DNA reads TGTGCCAGCAGCTTAGCGGTGGGCGGGGTGAGCACAGATACGCAGTATTTT.

V is TRBV6-6 and J is TRBJ2-3, with 7 bases aligning to TRBD2. Losses at the gene ends were 2 bases for V and 1 base for J; bases not matched to a gene: 6. The germline V gene has CDR1 MNHNY and CDR2 SVGAGI (reference sequence). This CDR3 has 16 residues. This CDR3 is CASSYTGLAGTDTQYF. As DNA, the CDR3 is TGTGCCAGCAGTTACACGGGCCTAGCGGGCACAGATACGCAGTATTTT.

The V call is TRBV6-5, the J call TRBJ2-7; no clear D. The germline CDR1 and CDR2 sequences are MNHEY and SVGAGI. Trimming shortened V by 2 bases and J by 0 bases, and 5 bases separated the two germline ends. The CDR3 consists of 13 residues. The CDR3 region is CASSYEYSYEQYF. CDR3 bases: TGTGCCAGCAGTTACGAGTACTCCTACGAGCAGTACTTC.

The rearrangement joins TRBV28 to TRBJ2-5; a weak D match, TRBD1 (6 bases). The CDR3 spans 12 residues. CDR1 MDHEN and CDR2 SYDVKM come from the germline V gene. Trimming removed 6 bases from V and 5 bases from J, with 10 bases in between. Here the CDR3 DNA reads TGTGCCAGCAGCGGTAGGGGGGAGACCCAGTACTTC. Translated, it gives CASSGRGETQYF.

The chain recombines TRBV11-3 with TRBJ1-1, with D unresolved. Deletions cut 0 bases from V and 4 bases from J, with 9 bases between. Germline V gives CDR1 SGHNT, CDR2 YENEEA. There are 14 residues in the CDR3. The CDR3, as DNA: TGTGCCAGCAGCTTAGATCAGTCCGGCACTGAAGCTTTCTTT. This translates into CASSLDQSGTEAFF.

The chain joins TRBV7-8 to TRBJ2-7; D is ambiguous. V dropped 8 bases and J dropped 2 bases, with 4 bases sitting between them. Germline CDR1 reads SGHVS; CDR2 reads FQNEAQ. The CDR3 length is 10 residues. Here the CDR3 reads CASGTYEQYF. DNA for the CDR3: TGTGCCAGCGGCACCTACGAGCAGTACTTC.

The gene calls are TRBV10-3 and TRBJ1-4; 7 nucleotides match TRBD1. This CDR3 is 15 amino acids long. Germline assignment: CDR1 ENHRY and CDR2 SYGVKD. V was pared by 4 bases and J by 4 bases, with 6 bases of the junction left unmatched. The CDR3 DNA reads as TGTGCCATCAGTGGGTCCACAGGGGATAATGAAAAACTGTTTTTT. It is translated as CAISGSTGDNEKLFF.

The V and J genes are TRBV6-1 and TRBJ1-1; D possibly corresponds to TRBD1 (6 bases). This CDR3 region has 14 residues. Trimming removed 6 bases at V and 4 bases at J, with 15 bases between. The germline CDR1 and CDR2 sequences are MNHNS and SASEGT. This CDR3 reads CASREPGHPTEAFF. For the CDR3, the DNA is TGTGCCAGCAGAGAACCGGGACATCCCACTGAAGCTTTCTTT.